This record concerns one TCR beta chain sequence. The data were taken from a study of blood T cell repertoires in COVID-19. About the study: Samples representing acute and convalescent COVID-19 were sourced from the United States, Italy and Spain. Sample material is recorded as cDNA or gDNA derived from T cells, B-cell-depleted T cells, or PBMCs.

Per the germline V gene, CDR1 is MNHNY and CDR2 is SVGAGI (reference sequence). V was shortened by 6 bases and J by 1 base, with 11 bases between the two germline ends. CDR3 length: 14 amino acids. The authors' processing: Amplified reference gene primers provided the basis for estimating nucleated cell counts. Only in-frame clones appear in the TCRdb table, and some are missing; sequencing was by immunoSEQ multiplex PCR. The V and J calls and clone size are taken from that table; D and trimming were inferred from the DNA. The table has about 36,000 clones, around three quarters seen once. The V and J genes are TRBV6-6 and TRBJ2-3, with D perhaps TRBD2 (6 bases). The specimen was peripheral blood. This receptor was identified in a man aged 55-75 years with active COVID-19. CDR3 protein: CASRPGTGTDTQYF. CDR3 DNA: TGTGCCAGCAGACCCGGGACTGGCACAGATACGCAGTATTTT.